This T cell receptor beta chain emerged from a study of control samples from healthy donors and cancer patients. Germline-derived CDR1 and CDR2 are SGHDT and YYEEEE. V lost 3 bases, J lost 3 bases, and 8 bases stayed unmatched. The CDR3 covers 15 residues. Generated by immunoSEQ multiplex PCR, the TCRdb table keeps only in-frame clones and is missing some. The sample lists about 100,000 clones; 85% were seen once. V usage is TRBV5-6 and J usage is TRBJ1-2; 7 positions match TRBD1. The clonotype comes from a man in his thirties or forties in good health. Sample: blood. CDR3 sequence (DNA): TGTGCCAGCAGCTGGGGCGGACAGGACGACTATGGCTACACCTTC. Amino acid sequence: CASSWGGQDDYGYTF.